The entry below gives a single T cell receptor beta chain sequence along with its context. These data belong to a study of blood T cell repertoires in COVID-19. Study details: The United States, Italy and Spain supplied acute and convalescent COVID-19 samples. The analysed material was cDNA or gDNA that came from T cells, B-cell-depleted T cells, or PBMCs.

Authors' analysis steps: Amplification with reference gene primers provided the estimates of nucleated cell counts. Profiling relied on immunoSEQ multiplex PCR, and the TCRdb table lists in-frame clones only, not all of them. V and J calls and clone size are as listed in that table; D and trimming were resolved from the DNA. The profile covers 270,000 or so clones, with roughly 86% appearing a single time and approximately 10% taken by the ten largest. Sequenced sample: peripheral blood. The sequence was obtained from a man aged 35 to 55 with active or convalescent COVID-19.

The DNA for the CDR3 is TGTGCCAGCAGCGTCGGACTAGCGGGGGCAAGAGGGGAGCTGTTTTTT. Translation: CASSVGLAGARGELFF. The V gene is TRBV9, the J gene TRBJ2-2, with 13 bases lining up with TRBD2. CDR3 length: 16 residues. The germline V gene encodes CDR1 SGDLS and CDR2 YYNGEE. Trimming removed 2 bases from V and 8 bases from J; junction bases left unmatched: 6.